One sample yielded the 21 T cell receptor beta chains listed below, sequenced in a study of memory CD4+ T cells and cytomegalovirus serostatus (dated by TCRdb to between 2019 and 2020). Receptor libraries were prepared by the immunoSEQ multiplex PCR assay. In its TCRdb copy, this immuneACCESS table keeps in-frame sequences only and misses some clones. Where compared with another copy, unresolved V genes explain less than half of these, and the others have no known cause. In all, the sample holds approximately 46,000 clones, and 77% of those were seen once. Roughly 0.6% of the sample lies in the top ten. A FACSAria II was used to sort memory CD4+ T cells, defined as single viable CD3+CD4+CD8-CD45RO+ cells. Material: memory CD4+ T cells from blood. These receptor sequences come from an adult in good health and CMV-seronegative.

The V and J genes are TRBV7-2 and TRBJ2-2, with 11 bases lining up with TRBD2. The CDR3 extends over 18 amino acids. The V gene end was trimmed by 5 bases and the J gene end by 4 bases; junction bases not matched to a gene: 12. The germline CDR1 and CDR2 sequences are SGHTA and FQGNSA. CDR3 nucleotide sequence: TGTGCCAGCAGCCAGAGGCTAGCGGGGGGTCCTCTCACCGGGGAGCTGTTTTTT. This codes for CASSQRLAGGPLTGELFF.

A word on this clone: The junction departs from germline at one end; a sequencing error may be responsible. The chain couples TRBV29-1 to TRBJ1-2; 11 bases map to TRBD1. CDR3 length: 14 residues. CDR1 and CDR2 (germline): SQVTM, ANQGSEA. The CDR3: CSAEKGQGVYGYTF. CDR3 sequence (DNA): TGCAGCGCTGAAAAGGGACAGGGGGTCTATGGCTACACCTTC.

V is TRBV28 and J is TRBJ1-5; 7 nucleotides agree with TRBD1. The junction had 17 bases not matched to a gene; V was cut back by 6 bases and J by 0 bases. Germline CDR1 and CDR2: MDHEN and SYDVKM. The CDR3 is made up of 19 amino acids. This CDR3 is CASSPGWGARGDSNQPQHF. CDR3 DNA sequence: TGTGCCAGCAGCCCCGGCTGGGGGGCCAGGGGGGATAGCAATCAGCCCCAGCATTTT.

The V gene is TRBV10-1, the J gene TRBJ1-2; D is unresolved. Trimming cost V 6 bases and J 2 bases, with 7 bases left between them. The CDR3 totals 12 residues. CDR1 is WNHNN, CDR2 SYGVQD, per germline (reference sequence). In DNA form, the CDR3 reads TGCGCCAGCAGAGCATTAAACTATGGCTACACCTTC. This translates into CASRALNYGYTF.

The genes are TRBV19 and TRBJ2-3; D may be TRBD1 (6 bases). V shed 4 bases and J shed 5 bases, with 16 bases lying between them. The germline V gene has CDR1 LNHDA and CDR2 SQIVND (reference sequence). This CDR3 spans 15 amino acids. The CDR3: CASSTYRESGDTQYF. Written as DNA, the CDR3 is TGTGCCAGTAGTACCTACAGGGAATCAGGAGATACGCAGTATTTT.

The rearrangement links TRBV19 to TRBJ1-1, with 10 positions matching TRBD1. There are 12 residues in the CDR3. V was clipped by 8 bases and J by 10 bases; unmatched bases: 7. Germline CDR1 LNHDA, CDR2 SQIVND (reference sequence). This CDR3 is CASHRQGARAFF. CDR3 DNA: TGTGCCAGTCATAGACAGGGGGCGAGAGCTTTCTTT. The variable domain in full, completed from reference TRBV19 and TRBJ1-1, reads DGGITQSPKYLFRKEGQNVTLSCEQNLNHDAMYWYRQDPGQGLRLIYYSQIVNDFQKGDIAEGYSVSREKKESFPLTVTSAQKNPTAFYLCASHRQGARAFFGQGTRLTVV.

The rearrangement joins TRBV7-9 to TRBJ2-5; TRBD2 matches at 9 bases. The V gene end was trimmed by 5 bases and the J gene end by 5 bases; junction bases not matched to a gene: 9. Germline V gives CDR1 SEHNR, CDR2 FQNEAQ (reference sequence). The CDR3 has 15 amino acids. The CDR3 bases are TGTGCCAGCAGCGCCCGCGGGGGGGCGTCCGAGACCCAGTACTTC. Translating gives CASSARGGASETQYF.

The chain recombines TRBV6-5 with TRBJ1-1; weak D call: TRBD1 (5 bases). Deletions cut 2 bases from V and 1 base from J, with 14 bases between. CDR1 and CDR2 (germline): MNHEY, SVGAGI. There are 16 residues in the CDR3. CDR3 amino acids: CASSYGRGWQNTEAFF. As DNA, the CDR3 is TGTGCCAGCAGTTACGGGCGGGGGTGGCAGAACACTGAAGCTTTCTTT.

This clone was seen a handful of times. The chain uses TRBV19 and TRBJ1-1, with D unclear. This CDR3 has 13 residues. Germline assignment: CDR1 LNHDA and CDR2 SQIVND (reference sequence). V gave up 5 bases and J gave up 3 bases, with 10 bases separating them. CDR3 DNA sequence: TGTGCCAGTAGTGTCAAGGGAGACACTGAAGCTTTCTTT. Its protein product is CASSVKGDTEAFF.

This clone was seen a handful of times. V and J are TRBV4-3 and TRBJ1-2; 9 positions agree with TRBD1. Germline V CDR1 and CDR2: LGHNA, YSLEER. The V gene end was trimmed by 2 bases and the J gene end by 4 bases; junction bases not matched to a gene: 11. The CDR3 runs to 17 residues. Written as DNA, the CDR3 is TGCGCCAGCAGCCAATCGCTCCGGGACAGGGAGGTCTATGGCTACACCTTC. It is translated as CASSQSLRDREVYGYTF.

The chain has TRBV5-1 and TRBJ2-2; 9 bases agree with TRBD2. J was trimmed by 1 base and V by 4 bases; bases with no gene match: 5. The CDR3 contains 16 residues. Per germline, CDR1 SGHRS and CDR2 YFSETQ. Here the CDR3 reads CASSILAGMNTGELFF. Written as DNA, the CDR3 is TGCGCCAGCAGCATCCTAGCGGGGATGAACACCGGGGAGCTGTTTTTT.

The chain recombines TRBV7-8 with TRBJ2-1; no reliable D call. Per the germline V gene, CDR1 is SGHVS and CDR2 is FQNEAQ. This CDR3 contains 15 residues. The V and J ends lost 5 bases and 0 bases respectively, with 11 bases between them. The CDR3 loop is CASSKEVSSYNEQFF. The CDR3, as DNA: TGTGCCAGCAGCAAAGAAGTAAGCTCCTACAATGAGCAGTTCTTC.

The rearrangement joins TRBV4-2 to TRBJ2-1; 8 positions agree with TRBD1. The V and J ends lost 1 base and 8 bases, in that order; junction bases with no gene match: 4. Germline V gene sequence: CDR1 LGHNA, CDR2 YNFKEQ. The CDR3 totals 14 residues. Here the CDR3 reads CASSQVGQGDEQFF. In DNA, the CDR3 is TGTGCCAGCAGCCAAGTAGGACAGGGCGATGAGCAGTTCTTC.

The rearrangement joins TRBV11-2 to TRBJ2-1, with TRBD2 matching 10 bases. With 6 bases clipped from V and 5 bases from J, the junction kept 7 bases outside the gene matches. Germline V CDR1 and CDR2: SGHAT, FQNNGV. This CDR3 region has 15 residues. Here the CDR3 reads CASRSLAGVHNEQFF. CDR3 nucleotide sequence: TGTGCCAGCAGGTCCCTAGCGGGGGTGCACAATGAGCAGTTCTTC. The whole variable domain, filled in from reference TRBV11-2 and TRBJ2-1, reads EAGVAQSPRYKIIEKRQSVAFWCNPISGHATLYWYQQILGQGPKLLIQFQNNGVVDDSQLPKDRFSAERLKGVDSTLKIQPAKLEDSAVYLCASRSLAGVHNEQFFGPGTRLTVL.

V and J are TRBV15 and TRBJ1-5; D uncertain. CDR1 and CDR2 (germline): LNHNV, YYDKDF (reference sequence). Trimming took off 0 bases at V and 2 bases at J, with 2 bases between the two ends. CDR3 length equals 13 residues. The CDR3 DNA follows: TGTGCCACCAGCAGAGAGGGCAATCAGCCCCAGCATTTT. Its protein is CATSREGNQPQHF.

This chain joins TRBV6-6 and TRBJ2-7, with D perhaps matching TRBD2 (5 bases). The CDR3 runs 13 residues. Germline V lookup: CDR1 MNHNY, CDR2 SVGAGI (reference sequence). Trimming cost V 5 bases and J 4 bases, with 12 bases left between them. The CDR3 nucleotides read TGTGCCAGCAGTGCAACTAGTGGGTACGAGCAGTACTTC. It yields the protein CASSATSGYEQYF.

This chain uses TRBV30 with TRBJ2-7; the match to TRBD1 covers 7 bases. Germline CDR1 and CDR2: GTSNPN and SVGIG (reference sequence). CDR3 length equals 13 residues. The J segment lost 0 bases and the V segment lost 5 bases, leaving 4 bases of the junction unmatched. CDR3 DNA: TGTGCCTGGTCCAGGGGGTCCTCCTACGAGCAGTACTTC. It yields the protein CAWSRGSSYEQYF.

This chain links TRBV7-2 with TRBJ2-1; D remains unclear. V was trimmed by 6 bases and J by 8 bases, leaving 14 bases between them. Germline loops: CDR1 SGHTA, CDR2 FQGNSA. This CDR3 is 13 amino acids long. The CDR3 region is CASRKRPDDEQFF. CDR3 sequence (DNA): TGTGCCAGCAGAAAGAGACCCGACGATGAGCAGTTCTTC. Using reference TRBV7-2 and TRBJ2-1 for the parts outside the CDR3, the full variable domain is GAGVSQSPSNKVTEKGKDVELRCDPISGHTALYWYRQSLGQGLEFLIYFQGNSAPDKSGLPSDRFSAERTGGSVSTLTIQRTQQEDSAVYLCASRKRPDDEQFFGPGTRLTVL.

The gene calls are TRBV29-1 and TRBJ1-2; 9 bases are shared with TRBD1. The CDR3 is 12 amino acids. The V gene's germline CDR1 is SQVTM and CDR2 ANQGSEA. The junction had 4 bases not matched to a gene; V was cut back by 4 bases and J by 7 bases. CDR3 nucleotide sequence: TGCAGCGTTGTCGGGACAGGGACTGGCTACACCTTC. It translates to CSVVGTGTGYTF.

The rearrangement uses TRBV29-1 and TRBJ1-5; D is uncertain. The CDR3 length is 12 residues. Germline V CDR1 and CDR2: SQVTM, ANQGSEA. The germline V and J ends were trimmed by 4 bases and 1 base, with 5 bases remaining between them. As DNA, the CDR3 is TGCAGCGTTGGAGGGAGCAATCAGCCCCAGCATTTT. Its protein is CSVGGSNQPQHF.

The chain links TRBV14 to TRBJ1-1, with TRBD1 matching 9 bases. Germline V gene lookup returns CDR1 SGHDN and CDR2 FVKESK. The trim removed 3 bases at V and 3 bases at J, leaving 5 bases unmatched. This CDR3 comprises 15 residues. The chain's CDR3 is CASSHTTGGYTEAFF. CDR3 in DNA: TGTGCCAGCAGCCATACGACAGGGGGGTACACTGAAGCTTTCTTT.